The 26 T cell receptor beta chains below were found in one sample sequenced in a study of cytomegalovirus exposure and HLA in healthy donors (dated by TCRdb to 2017 to 2019). Library creation used the immunoSEQ multiplex PCR assay. For the multiplex PCR, a mixture combining 60 forward primers for TCR Vbeta segments and 13 reverse primers for TCR Jbeta segments was used. The clones in this table, taken by TCRdb from immuneACCESS, are in-frame only. Not every clone is retained; where verified, under half of the shortfall comes from an unresolved V gene, and the cause of the rest is unknown. For this sample there are about 140,000 clones; 70% to 85% appear just once. The ten biggest clones cover 1.5% to 2% of the sample. The sequencing input was PBMCs. These receptors originate from a woman aged 40 to 50 in good health and CMV-seronegative.

J is TRBJ1-4 and V is TRBV5-5, with 10 bases aligning to TRBD1. Germline V lookup: CDR1 SGHKS, CDR2 YYEKEE (reference sequence). The CDR3 sequence is 15 residues long. Germline trimming cut 0 bases from V and 7 bases from J; bases unmatched to any gene: 3. This CDR3 reads CASSLATGGFEKLFF. Written as DNA, the CDR3 is TGTGCCAGCAGCTTGGCGACAGGGGGCTTTGAAAAACTGTTTTTT.

The chain carries TRBV6-5 and TRBJ2-5, with 7 bases that match TRBD2. Germline V lookup: CDR1 MNHEY, CDR2 SVGAGI. The CDR3 extends over 14 amino acids. V was pared by 4 bases and J by 5 bases, with 7 bases of the junction left unmatched. CDR3 sequence reads: CASSSLGGSETQYF. The CDR3 DNA reads as TGTGCCAGCAGTTCCCTGGGCGGGAGCGAGACCCAGTACTTC.

The V and J genes are TRBV11-2 and TRBJ2-7, with 8 nucleotides matching TRBD2. The CDR3 is made up of 13 amino acids. Germline V lookup: CDR1 SGHAT, CDR2 FQNNGV. With 5 bases clipped from V and 3 bases from J, the junction kept 3 bases outside the gene matches. In nucleotides, the CDR3 is TGTGCCAGCAGCGAGCGGGAGTACTACGAGCAGTACTTC. Residues: CASSEREYYEQYF.

The V gene is TRBV28, the J gene TRBJ1-2, with D unclear. CDR3 length: 14 amino acids. Trimming took off 1 base at V and 6 bases at J, with 12 bases between the two ends. Germline V gene sequence: CDR1 MDHEN, CDR2 SYDVKM. This CDR3 is CASSLSPSVNGYTF. The CDR3 DNA follows: TGTGCCAGCAGTTTATCCCCCAGTGTTAATGGCTACACCTTC.

V and J are TRBV28 and TRBJ2-7, with D possibly TRBD1 on 8 matching bases. The CDR3 runs 15 residues. The V gene's germline CDR1 is MDHEN and CDR2 SYDVKM. V lost 7 bases to trimming and J lost 0 bases, with 16 bases between them. The CDR3 DNA follows: TGTGCCAGCACCAGATACAGGGGGGGCTCCTACGAGCAGTACTTC. It specifies CASTRYRGGSYEQYF.

V gene TRBV10-3 combines with J gene TRBJ2-1; D gene unclear. V shed 5 bases and J shed 10 bases, with 12 bases lying between them. CDR1 is ENHRY and CDR2 is SYGVKD in the germline V gene. The CDR3 length is 12 residues. The CDR3 coding sequence is TGTGCCATCAGTAAATCGGGTCAGGAGCAGTTCTTC. It encodes CAISKSGQEQFF.

The rearrangement joins TRBV11-3 to TRBJ2-1; 14 bases line up with TRBD2. The V gene's germline CDR1 is SGHNT and CDR2 YENEEA. The CDR3 totals 16 residues. The junction had 5 bases not matched to a gene; V was cut back by 3 bases and J by 7 bases. CDR3 sequence reads: CASSFTWTSGRNEQFF. CDR3 nucleotide sequence: TGTGCCAGCAGCTTTACCTGGACTAGCGGGAGGAATGAGCAGTTCTTC. Drawing the rest from reference TRBV11-3 and TRBJ2-1, the complete variable domain is EAGVVQSPRYKIIEKKQPVAFWCNPISGHNTLYWYLQNLGQGPELLIRYENEEAVDDSQLPKDRFSAERLKGVDSTLKIQPAELGDSAVYLCASSFTWTSGRNEQFFGPGTRLTVL.

The V gene is TRBV6-5, the J gene TRBJ2-7; 7 nucleotides align to TRBD2. Germline-derived CDR1 and CDR2 are MNHEY and SVGAGI. This CDR3 is 15 amino acids long. With 2 bases clipped from V and 5 bases from J, the junction kept 9 bases outside the gene matches. CDR3 DNA sequence: TGTGCCAGCAGTTACCCCAGGCGGGAGCGCGACGAGCAGTACTTC. Its protein product is CASSYPRRERDEQYF.

The V and J genes are TRBV6-1 and TRBJ2-5; 7 nucleotides align to TRBD1. Germline trimming cut 3 bases from V and 5 bases from J; bases unmatched to any gene: 18. Germline values: CDR1 MNHNS, CDR2 SASEGT. The CDR3 is 18 residues long. CDR3: CASSDEQTKGARWETQYF. The CDR3 region has the DNA TGTGCCAGCAGTGACGAACAGACCAAGGGGGCGCGCTGGGAGACCCAGTACTTC.

This chain joins TRBV5-1 and TRBJ2-1; 12 bases are a match to TRBD2. The CDR3 extends over 15 amino acids. Unmatched junction bases numbered 7, after V lost 4 bases and J lost 8 bases. Germline CDR1 SGHRS, CDR2 YFSETQ. The CDR3 spells CASSLGTSGYDEQFF. The CDR3 nucleotides read TGCGCCAGCAGCCTAGGGACTAGCGGGTACGATGAGCAGTTCTTC.

The chain links TRBV7-2 to TRBJ2-1; 10 nucleotides match TRBD2. V was pared by 4 bases and J by 9 bases, with 12 bases of the junction left unmatched. This CDR3 comprises 16 residues. Germline V gene sequence: CDR1 SGHTA, CDR2 FQGNSA. The CDR3 region is CASSSEGLANSGEQFF. CDR3 sequence (DNA): TGTGCCAGCAGCTCCGAGGGACTAGCGAACTCGGGTGAGCAGTTCTTC.

This chain joins TRBV28 and TRBJ2-3, with 8 bases lining up with TRBD2. Germline assignment: CDR1 MDHEN and CDR2 SYDVKM. This CDR3 is 15 amino acids long. Unmatched junction bases numbered 3, after V lost 2 bases and J lost 2 bases. CDR3 nucleotides: TGTGCCAGCAGTTTAGATAGCGGGACCACAGATACGCAGTATTTT. Amino acid sequence: CASSLDSGTTDTQYF. Filled out from reference TRBV28 and TRBJ2-3, the complete variable domain reads DVKVTQSSRYLVKRTGEKVFLECVQDMDHENMFWYRQDPGLGLRLIYFSYDVKMKEKGDIPEGYSVSREKKERFSLILESASTNQTSMYLCASSLDSGTTDTQYFGPGTRLTVL.

This chain uses TRBV6-1 with TRBJ1-2, with D unclear. V lost 6 bases, J lost 2 bases, and 13 bases lay in between. Germline V gives CDR1 MNHNS, CDR2 SASEGT. The CDR3 is 14 residues long. CDR3 in amino acids: CASRYLSLNYGYTF. As DNA, the CDR3 is TGTGCCAGCAGATATCTGAGCCTGAACTATGGCTACACCTTC.

V gene TRBV6-5 combines with J gene TRBJ1-1; possible D gene TRBD1, 6 bases. The germline gives CDR1 MNHEY, CDR2 SVGAGI. V was clipped by 3 bases and J by 1 base, with 9 bases between them. This CDR3 is 14 amino acids long. The CDR3 nucleotides read TGTGCCAGCAGTTATCAGGGACAGAACACTGAAGCTTTCTTT. Its protein product is CASSYQGQNTEAFF.

The rearrangement links TRBV28 to TRBJ2-7, with 7 nucleotides matching TRBD1. Germline-derived CDR1 and CDR2 are MDHEN and SYDVKM. This CDR3 has 14 residues. V trimming: 8 bases; J trimming: 5 bases; junction bases outside the gene matches: 12. The CDR3, as DNA: TGTGCCAGCTTTAACCGGGACAGTACGAACGAGCAGTACTTC. The encoded protein is CASFNRDSTNEQYF.

The rearrangement links TRBV7-2 to TRBJ1-2; 9 bases are shared with TRBD1. This CDR3 comprises 17 residues. V lost 4 bases, J lost 3 bases, and 12 bases stayed unmatched. CDR1 and CDR2 from the germline V gene are SGHTA and FQGNSA. CDR3 DNA: TGTGCCAGCAGCTCGAGTTTACGACAGGGGGATTACTATGGCTACACCTTC. Translation gives CASSSSLRQGDYYGYTF.

The chain links TRBV6-5 to TRBJ1-1, with D possibly matching TRBD1 (5 bases). V lost 7 bases, J lost 5 bases, and 17 bases lay in between. The CDR3 covers 14 residues. CDR1 and CDR2 from the germline V gene are MNHEY and SVGAGI. The DNA of the CDR3 is TGTGCCAGCATTCCCGGGGGGTCCAAAACTGAAGCTTTCTTT. Protein sequence: CASIPGGSKTEAFF.

The count of this clone is one. The CDR3 loop is CASSSTRVAGGTDEQYF. The CDR3 DNA is TGTGCCAGCAGTTCCACTCGGGTAGCGGGAGGGACCGACGAGCAGTACTTC. The chain recombines TRBV28 with TRBJ2-7; 11 positions match TRBD2. Germline V gene sequence: CDR1 MDHEN, CDR2 SYDVKM. Trimming cost V 4 bases and J 5 bases; bases outside gene matches: 13. This CDR3 is built from 17 residues. The full variable domain, rest sourced from reference TRBV28 and TRBJ2-7, is DVKVTQSSRYLVKRTGEKVFLECVQDMDHENMFWYRQDPGLGLRLIYFSYDVKMKEKGDIPEGYSVSREKKERFSLILESASTNQTSMYLCASSSTRVAGGTDEQYFGPGTRLTVT.

This rearrangement joins TRBV9 to TRBJ2-1, with 8 bases matching TRBD2. Germline-derived CDR1 and CDR2 are SGDLS and YYNGEE. The CDR3 loop spans 15 amino acids. The trim removed 1 base at V and 0 bases at J, leaving 0 bases unmatched. The CDR3 DNA reads as TGTGCCAGCAGCGTAAGCGGGAGCTCCTACAATGAGCAGTTCTTC. Its protein is CASSVSGSSYNEQFF.

This clone has just one count. This chain links TRBV7-9 with TRBJ2-3; TRBD2 matches at 8 bases. The length of the CDR3 is 15 residues. Germline CDR1 is SEHNR and CDR2 is FQNEAQ (reference sequence). V lost 9 bases, J lost 4 bases, and 12 bases stayed unmatched. The CDR3 region is CASSRGSGMSDTQYF. For the CDR3, the DNA is TGTGCCAGTAGCAGGGGTAGCGGGATGTCAGATACGCAGTATTTT.

The chain joins TRBV2 to TRBJ2-1, with D possibly matching TRBD2 (5 bases). Per the germline V gene, CDR1 is SNHLY and CDR2 is FYNNEI. The germline V and J ends were trimmed by 7 bases and 3 bases, with 13 bases remaining between them. The CDR3 totals 14 residues. CDR3 protein: CASKVGLDYNEQFF. For the CDR3, the DNA is TGTGCCAGCAAGGTAGGACTCGACTACAATGAGCAGTTCTTC.

The CDR3 bases are TGTGCCAGCAGTTACGGGCGGGATTTAGACGAGCAGTACTTC. Residues: CASSYGRDLDEQYF. The gene calls are TRBV6-5 and TRBJ2-7; a possible D gene is TRBD2 (6 bases). The CDR3 has 14 residues. With 2 bases removed from V and 5 bases from J, the gap between germline ends came to 13 bases. From germline, CDR1 is MNHEY and CDR2 SVGAGI.

J is TRBJ2-7 and V is TRBV19, with a weak D call TRBD2 (5 bases). Germline V lookup: CDR1 LNHDA, CDR2 SQIVND (reference sequence). The CDR3 loop spans 12 amino acids. V was pared by 5 bases and J by 3 bases, with 8 bases between. The CDR3 loop reads CASSFRGYEQYF. In DNA form, the CDR3 reads TGTGCCAGTAGTTTTCGGGGCTACGAGCAGTACTTC. Full variable domain (remainder filled in from reference TRBV19 and TRBJ2-7): DGGITQSPKYLFRKEGQNVTLSCEQNLNHDAMYWYRQDPGQGLRLIYYSQIVNDFQKGDIAEGYSVSREKKESFPLTVTSAQKNPTAFYLCASSFRGYEQYFGPGTRLTVT.

A few counts support this clone. The chain has TRBV7-9 and TRBJ2-2; maybe TRBD1 (6 bases). The CDR3 consists of 15 residues. Trimming left V 2 bases short and J 8 bases short, with 15 bases between. CDR1 and CDR2 (germline): SEHNR, FQNEAQ (reference sequence). CDR3 residues: CASSLLRDTRGELFF. The CDR3 bases are TGTGCCAGCAGCTTATTACGGGACACCAGGGGGGAGCTGTTTTTT.

The chain employs TRBV6-5 and TRBJ1-1; D not resolved. With 2 bases removed from V and 8 bases from J, the gap between germline ends came to 12 bases. CDR1 and CDR2 from the germline V gene are MNHEY and SVGAGI. The CDR3 has 13 residues. CDR3 in amino acids: CASSYGQAFEAFF. DNA of the CDR3: TGTGCCAGCAGTTACGGGCAGGCATTCGAAGCTTTCTTT.

Only a few counts were recorded for this clone. CDR3 residues: CASSVVGTGEGEQYF. The CDR3 nucleotides are TGTGCCAGCAGCGTAGTGGGGACAGGGGAGGGCGAGCAGTACTTC. The V call is TRBV9, the J call TRBJ2-7; 10 positions match TRBD1. After removal of 0 bases from V and 6 bases from J, the junction contained 6 bases not matched to a gene. Per germline, CDR1 SGDLS and CDR2 YYNGEE. CDR3 length: 15 amino acids.